This T cell receptor beta chain was sequenced for a study of blood T cell repertoires in COVID-19. Study details: Acute-phase and convalescent COVID-19 samples originated in the United States, Italy and Spain. PBMCs, B-cell-depleted T cells, or T cells were the source of the cDNA or gDNA that made up the material.

Original handling: Scientists estimated how many nucleated cells there were by amplifying reference gene primers. Some clones are missing from TCRdb's copy, which holds only in-frame ones; the method was immunoSEQ multiplex PCR. Clone size and the V and J calls come from that table; the DNA yielded D and trimming. Among fewer than 150,000 clones, over 75% were seen once, and the ten largest hold around 3%. The CDR3 spans 18 residues. Looked up from germline, CDR1 is LNHDA and CDR2 is SQIVND (reference sequence). Trimming removed 6 bases at V and 6 bases at J, with 29 bases between. The sequencing sample was made of peripheral blood. The rearrangement joins TRBV19 to TRBJ1-1; D uncertain. The sequence was collected from a man between 45 and 60 years old with acute or convalescent COVID-19. CDR3: CASSRMAFFGTPRAEAFF. CDR3 bases: TGTGCCAGTAGCAGAATGGCCTTTTTTGGAACCCCGAGGGCTGAAGCTTTCTTT.